This entry lists 2 T cell receptor beta chains sequenced from one sample in a study of cytomegalovirus exposure and HLA in healthy donors. Clones were read by immunoSEQ multiplex PCR, and TCRdb kept only the in-frame ones, dropping some. This table holds 50,000 to 70,000 clones, about 95% found once. Sequenced: PBMCs. These receptors were obtained from a woman younger than 30 in good health and CMV-seropositive.

The chain links TRBV2 to TRBJ2-3, with no clear D. The CDR3 is 13 residues long. The germline CDR1 and CDR2 sequences are SNHLY and FYNNEI. The V end was cut by 4 bases, the J end by 0 bases, with 5 bases between. The chain's CDR3 is CASSAVSTDTQYF. The CDR3 coding sequence is TGTGCCAGCAGTGCCGTTAGCACAGATACGCAGTATTTT. The complete variable domain, with remaining parts taken from reference TRBV2 and TRBJ2-3, reads EPEVTQTPSHQVTQMGQEVILRCVPISNHLYFYWYRQILGQKVEFLVSFYNNEISEKSEIFDDQFSVERPDGSNFTLKIRSTKLEDSAMYFCASSAVSTDTQYFGPGTRLTVL.

The V gene is TRBV9, the J gene TRBJ1-1, with 8 bases matching TRBD1. There are 15 residues in the CDR3. Losses at the gene ends were 2 bases for V and 3 bases for J; bases not matched to a gene: 6. Germline loops: CDR1 SGDLS, CDR2 YYNGEE. In DNA, the CDR3 is TGTGCCAGCAGCGTCACAGGGGGGCCGGACACTGAAGCTTTCTTT. It translates to CASSVTGGPDTEAFF.